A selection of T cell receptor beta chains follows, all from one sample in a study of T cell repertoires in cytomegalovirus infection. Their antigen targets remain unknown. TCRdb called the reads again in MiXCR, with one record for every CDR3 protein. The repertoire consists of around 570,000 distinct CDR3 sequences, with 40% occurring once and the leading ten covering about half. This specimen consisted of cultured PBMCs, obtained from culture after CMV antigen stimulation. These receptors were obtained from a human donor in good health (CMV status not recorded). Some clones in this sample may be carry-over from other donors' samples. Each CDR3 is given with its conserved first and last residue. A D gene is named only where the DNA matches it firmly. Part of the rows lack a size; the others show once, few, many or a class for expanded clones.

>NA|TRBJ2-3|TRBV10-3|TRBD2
CAIRPGLAGGTDTQYF
TGTGCCATCAGACCGGGACTAGCGGGGGGGACAGATACGCAGTATTTT
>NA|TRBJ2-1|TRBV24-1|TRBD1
CATSDPGQADEQFF
TGTGCCACCAGTGATCCGGGACAGGCGGATGAGCAGTTCTTC
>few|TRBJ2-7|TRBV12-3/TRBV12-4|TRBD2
CASGTPTSGSYEQYF
TGTGCCAGCGGCACCCCGACTAGCGGGAGCTACGAGCAGTACTTC
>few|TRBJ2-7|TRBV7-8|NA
CASSHLGGSYEQYF
TGTGCCAGCAGCCACCTAGGGGGGTCCTACGAGCAGTACTTC
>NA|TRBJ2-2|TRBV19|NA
CASTGAGELFF
TGTGCCAGTACCGGGGCCGGGGAGCTGTTTTTT
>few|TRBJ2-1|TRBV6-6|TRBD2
CASSDRGGADEQFF
TGTGCCAGCAGCGACCGGGGGGGGGCTGATGAGCAGTTCTTC
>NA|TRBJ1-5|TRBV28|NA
CATRHPDQPQHF
TGTGCCACACGGCACCCCGATCAGCCCCAGCATTTT
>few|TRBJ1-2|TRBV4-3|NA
CASSQDWGGSGFSKGYTF
TGCGCCAGCAGCCAAGATTGGGGGGGTAGCGGTTTCAGCAAGGGCTACACCTTC
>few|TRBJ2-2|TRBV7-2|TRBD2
CASRTGTSTGELFF
TGTGCCAGCAGAACCGGGACTAGTACCGGGGAGCTGTTTTTT
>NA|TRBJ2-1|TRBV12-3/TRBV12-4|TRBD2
CASTLLKKRGLNEQFF
TGTGCCAGCACCCTCCTAAAGAAGCGGGGGTTGAATGAGCAGTTCTTC
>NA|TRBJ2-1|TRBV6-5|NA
CASSYSRDYEQFF
TGTGCCAGCAGTTACTCGCGGGATTATGAGCAGTTCTTC
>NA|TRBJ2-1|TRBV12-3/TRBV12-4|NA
CASSFGQGRFF
TGTGCCAGCAGTTTCGGGCAGGGAAGGTTCTTC
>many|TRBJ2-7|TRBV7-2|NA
CASSLDQLATYEQYF
TGTGCCAGCAGCTTAGATCAACTGGCTACCTACGAGCAGTACTTC
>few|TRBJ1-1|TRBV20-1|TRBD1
CSARDLRGPDEAFF
TGCAGTGCTAGAGATTTAAGGGGGCCTGATGAAGCTTTCTTT
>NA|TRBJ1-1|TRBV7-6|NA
CASSLDPAAVEAFF
TGTGCCAGCAGCTTAGATCCCGCAGCAGTTGAAGCTTTCTTT
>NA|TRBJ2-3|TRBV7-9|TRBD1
CASSPWDRETDTQYF
TGTGCCAGCAGCCCCTGGGACAGGGAAACAGATACGCAGTATTTT
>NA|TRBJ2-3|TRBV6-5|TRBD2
CASSYGASGTSSTDTQYF
TGTGCCAGCAGTTACGGGGCTAGCGGGACCTCTAGCACAGATACGCAGTATTTT
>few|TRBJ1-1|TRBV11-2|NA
CASSPRRIKQEAFF
TGTGCCAGCAGCCCGAGAAGGATCAAGCAAGAAGCTTTCTTT
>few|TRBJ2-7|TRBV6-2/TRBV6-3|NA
CASSYPTLIWLIYEQYF
TGTGCCAGCAGTTACCCGACGTTAATATGGCTCATCTACGAGCAGTACTTC
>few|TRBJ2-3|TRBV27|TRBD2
CASRGLASADTQYF
TGTGCCAGCAGGGGACTAGCTTCGGCAGATACGCAGTATTTT
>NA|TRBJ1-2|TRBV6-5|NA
CASSYRTGKIAGGYTF
TGTGCCAGCAGTTACCGAACCGGGAAAATCGCCGGTGGCTACACCTTC
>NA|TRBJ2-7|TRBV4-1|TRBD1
CASSPGTALTYEQYF
TGCGCCAGCAGCCCCGGGACAGCACTAACCTACGAGCAGTACTTC
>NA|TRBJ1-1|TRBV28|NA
CASSLIDRPMNTEAFF
TGTGCCAGCAGTTTAATCGACAGACCGATGAACACTGAAGCTTTCTTT
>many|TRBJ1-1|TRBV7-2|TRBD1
CASSLRQGTEAFF
TGTGCCAGCAGCTTACGACAGGGCACTGAAGCTTTCTTT
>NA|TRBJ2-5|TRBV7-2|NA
CASSQTRETQYF
TGTGCCAGCAGCCAAACCCGGGAGACCCAGTACTTC
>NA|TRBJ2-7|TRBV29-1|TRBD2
CSVKGLAGAYEQYF
TGCAGCGTAAAGGGACTAGCGGGAGCCTACGAGCAGTACTTC
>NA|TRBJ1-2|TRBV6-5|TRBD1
CASTPTGGFGGYTF
TGTGCCAGCACTCCGACAGGGGGCTTCGGTGGCTACACCTTC
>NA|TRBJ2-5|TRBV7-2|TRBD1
CASSPTGGGEETQYF
TGTGCCAGCAGCCCTACAGGGGGCGGGGAGGAGACCCAGTACTTC
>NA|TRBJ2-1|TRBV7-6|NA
CASSLRPSGATEQFF
TGTGCCAGCAGCTTAAGGCCTTCCGGTGCTACTGAGCAGTTCTTC
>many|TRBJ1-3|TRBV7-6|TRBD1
CASSLGDRAGNTIYF
TGTGCCAGCAGCTTGGGGGACAGGGCTGGAAACACCATATATTTT
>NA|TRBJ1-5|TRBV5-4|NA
CASSPGAGRPQHF
TGTGCCAGCAGTCCGGGCGCAGGGAGGCCCCAGCATTTT
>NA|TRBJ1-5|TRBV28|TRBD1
CASSSYPGTGRQPQHF
TGTGCCAGCAGTTCTTATCCGGGGACAGGTCGACAGCCCCAGCATTTT
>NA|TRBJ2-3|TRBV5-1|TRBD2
CASSLASAGDTDTQYF
TGCGCCAGCAGCTTGGCCTCAGCGGGGGACACAGATACGCAGTATTTT
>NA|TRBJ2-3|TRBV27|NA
CASTLGFTQYF
TGTGCCAGCACCCTTGGGTTTACGCAGTATTTT
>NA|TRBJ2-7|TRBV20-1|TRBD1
CSARGKQGDFREQYF
TGCAGTGCTAGGGGCAAACAGGGGGATTTTCGCGAGCAGTACTTC
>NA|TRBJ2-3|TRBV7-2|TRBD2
CASSLDAAGGSTDTQYF
TGTGCCAGCAGCTTAGATGCAGCGGGGGGCAGCACAGATACGCAGTATTTT
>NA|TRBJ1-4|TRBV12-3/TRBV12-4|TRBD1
CASSFQGVGEKLFF
TGTGCCAGCAGTTTCCAGGGGGTCGGTGAAAAACTGTTTTTT
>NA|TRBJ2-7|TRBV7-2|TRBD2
CASSLTSGSRYEQYF
TGTGCCAGCAGCTTGACTAGCGGGAGTCGCTACGAGCAGTACTTC
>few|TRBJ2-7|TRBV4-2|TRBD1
CASSLHPGQVYEQYF
TGTGCCAGCAGTCTACACCCGGGACAGGTCTACGAGCAGTACTTC
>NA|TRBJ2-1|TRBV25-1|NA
CATGGFALVDEQFF
TGTGCCACTGGAGGGTTCGCTCTAGTCGATGAGCAGTTCTTC
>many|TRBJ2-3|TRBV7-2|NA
CASSLWAGASDTQYF
TGTGCCAGCAGCTTATGGGCTGGCGCGTCAGATACGCAGTATTTT
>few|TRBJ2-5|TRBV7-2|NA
CASSLGGGPPRETQYF
TGTGCCAGCAGCTTAGGTGGCGGGCCTCCCCGTGAGACCCAGTACTTC
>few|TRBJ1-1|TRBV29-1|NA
CSVGPNPGRNTEAFF
TGCAGCGTTGGCCCTAACCCTGGCCGGAACACTGAAGCTTTCTTT
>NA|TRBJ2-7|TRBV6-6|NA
CASKKRRLYEQYF
TGTGCCAGCAAGAAACGCCGCCTTTACGAGCAGTACTTC
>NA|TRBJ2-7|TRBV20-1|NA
CSATSDKHYEQYF
TGCAGTGCCACCTCAGACAAACACTACGAGCAGTACTTC
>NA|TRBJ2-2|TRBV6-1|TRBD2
CASMTLPGLAGGNTGELFF
TGTGCCAGCATGACCCTACCGGGACTAGCGGGGGGGAACACCGGGGAGCTGTTTTTT
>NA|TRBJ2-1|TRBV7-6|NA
CASSAPGSLYNEQFF
TGTGCCAGCAGCGCCCCGGGATCACTCTACAATGAGCAGTTCTTC
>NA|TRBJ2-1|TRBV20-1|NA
CSAARLGENEQFF
TGCAGTGCCGCTAGGCTAGGTGAGAATGAGCAGTTCTTC
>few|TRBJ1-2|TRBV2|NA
CASRPTGPGPNAYGYTF
TGTGCCAGCAGACCCACTGGGCCGGGCCCCAACGCCTATGGCTACACCTTC
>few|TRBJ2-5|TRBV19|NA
CASSIAGDGIETQYF
TGTGCCAGTAGTATAGCGGGGGACGGTATAGAGACCCAGTACTTC
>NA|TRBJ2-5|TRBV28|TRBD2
CASSLWTSGRGSETQYF
TGTGCCAGCAGTTTATGGACTAGCGGGAGGGGATCAGAGACCCAGTACTTC
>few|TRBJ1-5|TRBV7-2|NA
CASSRLGSGNQPQHF
TGTGCCAGCAGCAGGTTGGGATCGGGCAATCAGCCCCAGCATTTT
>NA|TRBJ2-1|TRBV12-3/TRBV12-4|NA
CASRGGTYNEQFF
TGTGCCAGCAGGGGGGGGACATACAATGAGCAGTTCTTC